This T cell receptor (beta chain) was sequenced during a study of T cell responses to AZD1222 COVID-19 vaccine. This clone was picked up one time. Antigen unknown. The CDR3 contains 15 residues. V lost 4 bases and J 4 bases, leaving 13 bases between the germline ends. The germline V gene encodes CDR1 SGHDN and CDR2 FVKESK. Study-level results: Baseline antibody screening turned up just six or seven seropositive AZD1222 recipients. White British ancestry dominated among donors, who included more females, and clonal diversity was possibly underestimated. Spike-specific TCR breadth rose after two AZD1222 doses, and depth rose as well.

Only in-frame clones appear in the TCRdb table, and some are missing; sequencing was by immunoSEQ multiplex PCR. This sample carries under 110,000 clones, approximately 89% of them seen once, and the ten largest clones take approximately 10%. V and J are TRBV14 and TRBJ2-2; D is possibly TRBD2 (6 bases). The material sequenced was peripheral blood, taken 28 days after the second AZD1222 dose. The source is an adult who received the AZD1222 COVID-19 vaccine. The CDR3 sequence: CASSRRVQSTGELFF. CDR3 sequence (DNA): TGTGCCAGCAGCCGGAGGGTCCAGTCCACCGGGGAGCTGTTTTTT.